This T cell receptor beta chain was recovered during a study of cytomegalovirus exposure and HLA in healthy donors. This CDR3 has 13 amino acids. V was clipped by 2 bases and J by 4 bases, with 9 bases between them. CDR1 and CDR2 (germline): SGHRS, YFSETQ. The PCR used 60 Vbeta and 13 Jbeta primers. TCRdb's copy holds only in-frame clones and misses some; the assay was immunoSEQ multiplex PCR. This sample has 150,000 to 200,000 clones, with roughly 85% found just once. The chain has TRBV5-1 and TRBJ1-1; D is uncertain. Sequencing was carried out using PBMCs. This receptor was obtained from a woman aged 40 to 50 in good health and CMV-seronegative. The CDR3 protein is CASSFTVGTEAFF. Written as DNA, the CDR3 is TGCGCCAGCAGCTTTACGGTCGGCACTGAAGCTTTCTTT.